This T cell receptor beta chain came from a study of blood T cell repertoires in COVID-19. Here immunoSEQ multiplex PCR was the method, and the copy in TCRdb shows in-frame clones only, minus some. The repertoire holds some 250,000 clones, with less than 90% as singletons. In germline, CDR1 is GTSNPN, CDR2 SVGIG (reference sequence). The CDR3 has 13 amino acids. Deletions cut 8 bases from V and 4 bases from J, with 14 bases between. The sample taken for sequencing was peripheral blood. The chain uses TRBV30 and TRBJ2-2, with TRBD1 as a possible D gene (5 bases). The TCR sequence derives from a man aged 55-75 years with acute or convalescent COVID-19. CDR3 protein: CARSGFGTGELFF. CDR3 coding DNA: TGTGCCCGATCAGGGTTTGGCACCGGGGAGCTGTTTTTT.